Listed below are T cell receptor beta chains from one sample, sequenced in a study of spatial heterogeneity in lung cancer. TCRdb redid the calling of the 5' RACE reads with MiXCR, one entry per CDR3 protein. The sample holds approximately 2,000 distinct CDR3 sequences; 11% are singletons and the top ten take approximately 12%. Sequenced here: lung tumor tissue, sampled at surgery. These receptors were obtained from a female donor with early-stage non-small cell lung cancer. The CDR3 runs from the conserved cysteine through the conserved F or W. The D gene is left open where the match is weak. The listing skips clone size in some rows; elsewhere it reads once, few, many or a size class.

V	D	size	J	CDR3	DNA
TRBV20-1	NA	medium-sized	TRBJ2-4	CSARDGRADIQYF	TGCAGTGCTAGAGACGGGCGGGCAGACATTCAGTACTTC
TRBV20-1	NA	medium-sized	TRBJ2-1	CSAEGGVGNEQFF	TGCAGTGCTGAGGGGGGTGTGGGCAATGAGCAGTTCTTC
TRBV29-1	NA	NA	TRBJ2-1	CSVEEDEQFF	TGCAGCGTTGAAGAGGATGAGCAGTTCTTC
TRBV10-3	TRBD1	medium-sized	TRBJ1-3	CAISERQGAGNTIYF	TGTGCCATCAGTGAGAGGCAGGGGGCCGGAAACACCATATATTTT
TRBV29-1	NA	medium-sized	TRBJ1-6	CSVGQPNSPLHF	TGCAGCGTTGGGCAGCCTAATTCACCCCTCCACTTT
TRBV12-3/TRBV12-4	NA	medium-sized	TRBJ2-3	CASIPGPPLTDTQYF	TGTGCCAGCATCCCGGGCCCACCTCTCACAGATACGCAGTATTTT
TRBV10-3	NA	many	TRBJ1-4	CAISDAGAGEKLFF	TGTGCCATCAGTGATGCGGGGGCCGGTGAAAAACTGTTTTTT
TRBV6-5	NA	medium-sized	TRBJ1-2	CASSYYAWEGYTF	TGTGCCAGCAGTTATTACGCTTGGGAGGGCTACACCTTC
TRBV7-2	TRBD2	many	TRBJ2-5	CASSRIAGGRETQYF	TGTGCCAGCAGCCGGATAGCGGGGGGGCGAGAGACCCAGTACTTC
TRBV4-3	NA	medium-sized	TRBJ1-3	CASSQGRHWGNTIYF	TGCGCCAGCAGCCAAGGGCGACACTGGGGAAACACCATATATTTT